This TCR beta chain was observed in a study of glioma-infiltrating T cells after dendritic cell vaccination. Study details: Dendritic cell vaccination trial patients had either newly diagnosed or recurrent glioblastoma.

Between the trimmed V and J ends, which lost 3 bases and 6 bases, there was a span of 18 bases. The CDR3 has 15 residues. Germline V gives CDR1 MDHEN, CDR2 SYDVKM. TCRdb keeps only in-frame clones here, not all; method: immunoSEQ multiplex PCR. The sample has over 90,000 clones, 85% seen once. Selection required adequate fresh-frozen tumor tissue plus more than two years' survival data. This clone was seen just once. This specimen was blood, taken before dendritic cell vaccination. The chain combines TRBV28 with TRBJ2-7; a weak D match, TRBD2 (6 bases). The sequence came from a human donor with glioblastoma. The CDR3 reads CASSFRGTRRSEQYF. DNA of the CDR3: TGTGCCAGCAGTTTTCGGGGGACCCGGCGGTCCGAGCAGTACTTC.